The source of this T cell receptor (beta chain) is a study of Graves' ophthalmopathy and Graves' hyperthyroidism. Aged 18 to 65, the patients with hyperthyroidism had under 2 months' duration and were newly diagnosed. The CDR3 has 12 residues. Germline loops: CDR1 DFQATT, CDR2 SNEGSKA (reference sequence). The TCR beta CDR3 regions underwent amplification from RNA transcripts. HTBI-primed RT-PCR formed the first round, and a multiplex PCR formed the second. TCRdb redid the calling of the multiplex PCR reads with MiXCR, one entry per CDR3 protein. The sample holds over a million distinct CDR3 sequences, 35% to 40% seen once. With respect to this clonotype: Given a much more abundant clone one base away, this may be a read error.

V is TRBV20-1 and J is TRBJ2-7; D not certain. The source of this sequence is an adult man with Graves' hyperthyroidism. Sequencing was carried out using peripheral blood or thyroid tissue (not recorded which). The CDR3 sequence is CSARFVGYEQNF. CDR3 nucleotides: TGCAGTGCTAGATTCGTGGGTTACGAGCAGAACTTC.